This record looks at one TCR beta chain sequence and its context. There are a few counts of this clonotype. Its antigen remains unidentified. No much larger clone is present one base from it, and per-base qualities are unavailable. The data were obtained in a study of T cell repertoires in cytomegalovirus infection (dated by TCRdb to between 2017 and 2020). Regarding the research as a whole: Alongside well-studied HLA-B-restricted epitopes, the peptide stimulations were aimed at recently identified HLA-C-restricted CMV epitopes, whose presentation resists viral immunomodulation. Because public TCR beta signatures pointed to carriage of CMV infection together with the matching HLA type, the HLA type of each donor mattered for the analysis. Beyond this particular receptor, the publication reports: The ex vivo response was dominated by HLA-C-restricted CMV-specific TCR beta clonotypes, and the single most frequent clonotype in two of eight donors was supplied by these HLA-C-restricted clonotypes. Carriers of CMV infection plus the relevant HLA type were discriminated by the cumulative frequency of public TCR beta family members in the study cohort and in an independent roughly 350-donor cohort.

The sample's treatment or condition label is to be understood as: in vitro stimulation with specific CMV peptide epitopes to enrich CMV-specific T cells. CDR1 and CDR2, per the germline V gene, are SGHTA and FQGNSA. V trim: 3 bases; J trim: 4 bases; unmatched bases: 6. From the cysteine up to the phenylalanine, the CDR3 has a length of 15 residues. Only the CDR3 DNA is retained, 45 bases long and in frame from the first base. For sequencing, an Illumina HiSeq 1500 was employed. The public reads were reprocessed in TCRdb via fastp at Q25 and MiXCR, keeping in-frame beta chains. Every entry covers one CDR3 protein and lists the most common genes and DNA from its rows. This sample holds hundreds of thousands of distinct CDR3 sequences; 33% were observed only once. The top ten clonotypes cover around a sixth of the sample.

The rearrangement combines TRBV7-2 with TRBJ1-1; the junction holds 9 bases that match TRBD1. The source of this sequence is a human donor in good health (CMV status not recorded). Some clones in this sample may be carry-over from other donors' samples. The material sequenced was cultured PBMCs, taken from culture after CMV antigen stimulation. The DNA is as follows: TGTGCCAGCAGCTTGTCCGGGACAGGGTTCACTGAAGCTTTCTTT. Translated, it gives CASSLSGTGFTEAFF.